The T cell receptor beta chain under discussion was sequenced for a study of blood T cell repertoires in COVID-19. Study at large: COVID-19 samples from acute and convalescent phases originated in the United States, Italy and Spain.

Trimming stripped 5 bases from V and 9 bases from J, with 13 bases between. The CDR3 consists of 13 residues. CDR1 is MNHEY and CDR2 is SVGEGT in the germline V gene. As handled by the study authors: Counts of nucleated cells, estimated from reference gene primer amplification, were obtained. Clones were sequenced by immunoSEQ multiplex PCR, and TCRdb holds only the in-frame ones, with some missing. V and J calls and clone size are copied from that table; D and trimming were computed from the DNA. This table holds around 57,000 clones, more than 80% found once. The sequence was collected from a human donor with active COVID-19. The donor label of this sample is uncertain. The sequenced material came from peripheral blood. The chain employs TRBV6-2 or TRBV6-3 and TRBJ2-2; perhaps TRBD2 as D (6 bases). The CDR3 DNA is TGTGCCAGCAGTGCACTAGCCTTTAGGGAGCTGTTTTTT. This encodes CASSALAFRELFF.